A selection of T cell receptor beta chains follows, all from one sample in a study of T-cell reconstitution after alpha-beta-depleted transplantation in children. In TCRdb, the PCR reads were re-called with MiXCR into one record per CDR3 protein. The table shows some 490,000 distinct CDR3 sequences, with approximately 12% occurring only once. The sample in question was PBMCs from the stem cell graft donor, obtained from the stem cell graft. The receptors derive from a human donor who donated a stem cell graft to a child with combined immunodeficiency. Both conserved end residues are part of each CDR3. The D gene is left open where the match is weak. Size is stated for part of the rows, as once, few or many counts, or as a class when the clone is expanded.

v_gene: TRBV6-2/TRBV6-3
abundance: many
j_gene: TRBJ2-7
d_gene: NA
CDR3nt: TGTGCCAGCGGCCTGGGGGATGAGGGGTACGAGCAGTACTTC
CDR3aa: CASGLGDEGYEQYF

v_gene: TRBV29-1
abundance: NA
j_gene: TRBJ2-7
d_gene: TRBD2
CDR3nt: TGCAGCGTTTATGACGGGACTAGCGGGAGGTACGAGCAGTACTTC
CDR3aa: CSVYDGTSGRYEQYF

v_gene: TRBV9
abundance: few
j_gene: TRBJ1-2
d_gene: TRBD1
CDR3nt: TGTGCCAGCAGCCACCCGGGACAGGACTATGGCTACACCTTC
CDR3aa: CASSHPGQDYGYTF

v_gene: TRBV20-1
abundance: NA
j_gene: TRBJ1-2
d_gene: NA
CDR3nt: TGCAGTGCTAGAGATGGGTCTGGCGTCTATGGCTACACCTTC
CDR3aa: CSARDGSGVYGYTF

v_gene: TRBV28
abundance: NA
j_gene: TRBJ2-2
d_gene: NA
CDR3nt: TGTGCCAGCAGTAGAATGGCCTTGGCCGGGGAGCTGTTTTTT
CDR3aa: CASSRMALAGELFF

v_gene: TRBV20-1
abundance: NA
j_gene: TRBJ2-3
d_gene: TRBD2
CDR3nt: TGCAGTGCTACAATACGGACTAGCGGCACAGATACGCAGTATTTT
CDR3aa: CSATIRTSGTDTQYF

v_gene: TRBV4-3
abundance: NA
j_gene: TRBJ1-4
d_gene: TRBD1
CDR3nt: TGCGCCAGCAGCAACCACCTGACAGGGTTGGTGGGAAAACTGTTTTTT
CDR3aa: CASSNHLTGLVGKLFF

v_gene: TRBV4-3
abundance: NA
j_gene: TRBJ2-6
d_gene: TRBD1
CDR3nt: TGCGCCAGCAGCCGAGACAGGGCTGGGGCCAACGTCCTGACTTTC
CDR3aa: CASSRDRAGANVLTF

v_gene: TRBV5-5
abundance: NA
j_gene: TRBJ1-1
d_gene: NA
CDR3nt: TGTGCCAGCAGCTTGAAGAGGGACTTGAACACTGAAGCTTTCTTT
CDR3aa: CASSLKRDLNTEAFF

v_gene: TRBV20-1
abundance: many
j_gene: TRBJ2-1
d_gene: NA
CDR3nt: TGCAGTGCTTGGAACGCCTGGAGGGCGTCGGACAATGAGCAGTTCTTC
CDR3aa: CSAWNAWRASDNEQFF

v_gene: TRBV7-2
abundance: few
j_gene: TRBJ2-3
d_gene: TRBD2
CDR3nt: TGTGCCAGCGCCCTTGTAGCGGGATCTGATACGCAGTATTTT
CDR3aa: CASALVAGSDTQYF

v_gene: TRBV6-2/TRBV6-3
abundance: many
j_gene: TRBJ2-2
d_gene: NA
CDR3nt: TGTGCCAGCAGTTCCGGACAGCTAAACACCGGGGAGCTGTTTTTT
CDR3aa: CASSSGQLNTGELFF

v_gene: TRBV20-1
abundance: few
j_gene: TRBJ1-1
d_gene: NA
CDR3nt: TGCAGTGCTAGAGATAGGTGGGGGAGGGTGGCTGAAGCTTTCTTT
CDR3aa: CSARDRWGRVAEAFF

v_gene: TRBV3-1
abundance: few
j_gene: TRBJ2-1
d_gene: NA
CDR3nt: TGTGCCAGCAGCCCTCTTGCTACCTACAATGAGCAGTTCTTC
CDR3aa: CASSPLATYNEQFF

v_gene: TRBV5-6
abundance: many
j_gene: TRBJ2-5
d_gene: NA
CDR3nt: TGTGCCAGCAGCTTGGAAGGCGGGTTCGAGACCCAGTACTTC
CDR3aa: CASSLEGGFETQYF

v_gene: TRBV4-3
abundance: many
j_gene: TRBJ2-5
d_gene: TRBD1
CDR3nt: TGCGCCAGCAGCCAAGAAGGGACAGCCCAAGAGACCCAGTACTTC
CDR3aa: CASSQEGTAQETQYF

v_gene: TRBV11-3
abundance: NA
j_gene: TRBJ2-3
d_gene: NA
CDR3nt: TGTGCCAGCAGCCCTTGGACGTCAGATACGCAGTATTTT
CDR3aa: CASSPWTSDTQYF

v_gene: TRBV5-6
abundance: NA
j_gene: TRBJ2-3
d_gene: TRBD2
CDR3nt: TGTGCCGGCAGCGAAAGACTAGCGGTTAACACAGATACGCAGTATTTT
CDR3aa: CAGSERLAVNTDTQYF

v_gene: TRBV20-1
abundance: NA
j_gene: TRBJ2-1
d_gene: TRBD2
CDR3nt: TGCAGTGCTAGAGACCCTAGCGGGTCATGGTACAATGAGCAGTTCTTC
CDR3aa: CSARDPSGSWYNEQFF

v_gene: TRBV7-8
abundance: few
j_gene: TRBJ1-5
d_gene: NA
CDR3nt: TGTGCCAGCAGCTTAGGGAATTATCAGCCCCAGCATTTT
CDR3aa: CASSLGNYQPQHF

v_gene: TRBV29-1
abundance: NA
j_gene: TRBJ2-7
d_gene: NA
CDR3nt: TGCAGCGTCGGACAACCGGGTAGCGAGCAGTACTTC
CDR3aa: CSVGQPGSEQYF

v_gene: TRBV11-3
abundance: many
j_gene: TRBJ2-3
d_gene: NA
CDR3nt: TGTGCCAGCAGCTTATCGTCGGGAGACAGGGCAGATACGCAGTATTTT
CDR3aa: CASSLSSGDRADTQYF

v_gene: TRBV29-1
abundance: few
j_gene: TRBJ2-6
d_gene: NA
CDR3nt: TGCAGCGTCAGGGAAGCTGGGGCCAACGTCCTGACTTTC
CDR3aa: CSVREAGANVLTF

v_gene: TRBV20-1
abundance: few
j_gene: TRBJ2-2
d_gene: TRBD2
CDR3nt: TGCAGTGCTAGAGACTCGGGGGGGGCCGGGGAGCTGTTTTTT
CDR3aa: CSARDSGGAGELFF

v_gene: TRBV12-3/TRBV12-4
abundance: many
j_gene: TRBJ2-6
d_gene: NA
CDR3nt: TGTGCCAGCAGTAACATCGGGGCCAACGTCCTGACTTTC
CDR3aa: CASSNIGANVLTF

v_gene: TRBV7-3
abundance: once
j_gene: TRBJ2-3
d_gene: NA
CDR3nt: TGTGCCAGCAGCTTGCGAGGGGACGCCAACACATATACGCAGTATTTT
CDR3aa: CASSLRGDANTYTQYF

v_gene: TRBV10-3
abundance: many
j_gene: TRBJ1-3
d_gene: NA
CDR3nt: TGTGCCATCACGGGGCAGGAATCCACTGGAAACACCATATATTTT
CDR3aa: CAITGQESTGNTIYF

v_gene: TRBV12-3/TRBV12-4
abundance: NA
j_gene: TRBJ2-3
d_gene: NA
CDR3nt: TGTGCCAGCAGGAGAGGGGTGATGACAGATACGCAGTATTTT
CDR3aa: CASRRGVMTDTQYF

v_gene: TRBV20-1
abundance: few
j_gene: TRBJ2-5
d_gene: TRBD2
CDR3nt: TGCAGTGCTTGGACTAGCGGCCAAGAGACCCAGTACTTC
CDR3aa: CSAWTSGQETQYF

v_gene: TRBV12-3/TRBV12-4
abundance: NA
j_gene: TRBJ2-7
d_gene: TRBD2
CDR3nt: TGTGCCAGCAGTTTAGCGAGCGGGAGGGGAACCTACGAGCAGTACTTC
CDR3aa: CASSLASGRGTYEQYF

v_gene: TRBV20-1
abundance: many
j_gene: TRBJ2-1
d_gene: NA
CDR3nt: TGCAGTGCCCGCGGAGAGGCCGGCCGGAATGAGCAGTTCTTC
CDR3aa: CSARGEAGRNEQFF

v_gene: TRBV29-1
abundance: NA
j_gene: TRBJ2-7
d_gene: NA
CDR3nt: TGCAGCGTTAACGGGGGCCAATCTGGGTACGAGCAGTACTTC
CDR3aa: CSVNGGQSGYEQYF

v_gene: TRBV29-1
abundance: NA
j_gene: TRBJ1-2
d_gene: NA
CDR3nt: TGCAGCGTTGACATTGGAGTCGGGGATGGCTACACCTTC
CDR3aa: CSVDIGVGDGYTF

v_gene: TRBV12-3/TRBV12-4
abundance: many
j_gene: TRBJ1-6
d_gene: TRBD1
CDR3nt: TGTGCCAGCAGTTTAGACAGGGGATCCTATAATTCACCCCTCCACTTT
CDR3aa: CASSLDRGSYNSPLHF

v_gene: TRBV28
abundance: NA
j_gene: TRBJ2-4
d_gene: NA
CDR3nt: TGTGCCAGCAGTTTAGCACAGGCCAAAAACATTCAGTACTTC
CDR3aa: CASSLAQAKNIQYF

v_gene: TRBV9
abundance: many
j_gene: TRBJ2-1
d_gene: TRBD2
CDR3nt: TGTGCCAGCAGCATGTTAGCGGGGGGGGTCGGTGAGCAGTTCTTC
CDR3aa: CASSMLAGGVGEQFF

v_gene: TRBV28
abundance: few
j_gene: TRBJ2-5
d_gene: NA
CDR3nt: TGTGCCAGCAGTTTGTCCCGACCAGAGACCCAGTACTTC
CDR3aa: CASSLSRPETQYF

v_gene: TRBV12-3/TRBV12-4
abundance: many
j_gene: TRBJ1-6
d_gene: NA
CDR3nt: TGTGCCAGCAGTTCCCCGGCAGCCCCTGGTTCACCCCTCCACTTT
CDR3aa: CASSSPAAPGSPLHF

v_gene: TRBV6-5
abundance: NA
j_gene: TRBJ2-7
d_gene: NA
CDR3nt: TGTGCCAGCAGCTATGCGGGCAGGGACGAGCAGTACTTC
CDR3aa: CASSYAGRDEQYF

v_gene: TRBV24-1
abundance: many
j_gene: TRBJ2-3
d_gene: NA
CDR3nt: TGTGCCACCAGTGACTTAACCCGGACAGGCACAGATACGCAGTATTTT
CDR3aa: CATSDLTRTGTDTQYF

v_gene: TRBV10-3
abundance: many
j_gene: TRBJ1-4
d_gene: TRBD1
CDR3nt: TGTGCCATCAGTGATCCCCGACAGGGAGACTCTAATGAAAAACTGTTTTTT
CDR3aa: CAISDPRQGDSNEKLFF

v_gene: TRBV5-5
abundance: many
j_gene: TRBJ2-1
d_gene: NA
CDR3nt: TGTGCCAGCAGCCAGGTATGGCCAAGCTCCTACAATGAGCAGTTCTTC
CDR3aa: CASSQVWPSSYNEQFF

v_gene: TRBV20-1
abundance: few
j_gene: TRBJ2-7
d_gene: TRBD2
CDR3nt: TGCAGTGCCAGCCTTCGGGGACAGACTAGCGGGTACTTCTACGAGCAGTACTTC
CDR3aa: CSASLRGQTSGYFYEQYF